This TCR beta chain is from a study of shared clonotypes between healthy human individuals. This table comes from immunoSEQ multiplex PCR, and its TCRdb copy is limited to in-frame clones, with some not included. The sample has almost 750,000 clones; about two thirds are singletons. In its sample, this clone was seen a few times. The germline gives CDR1 LNHDA, CDR2 SQIVND (reference sequence). The CDR3 spans 14 residues. V lost 7 bases, J lost 7 bases, and 8 bases stayed unmatched. The receptor was isolated from a woman in her twenties or thirties in good health. The chain couples TRBV19 to TRBJ2-1; 9 positions match TRBD1. Material: memory CD4+ T cells sorted from blood. Described subset: CD45RA-negative fraction. The CDR3 loop is CASTLTGGLNEQFF. For the CDR3, the DNA is TGTGCCAGTACCCTGACAGGGGGTTTGAATGAGCAGTTCTTC.